This entry describes one T cell receptor beta chain. Antigen unknown. This entry comes from a study of OX40 agonist ivuxolimab in advanced cancers. At the level of the study: Mean age approximately 59 years, range roughly 23 to 79; 82.7% male. Broader study findings: CD8+ T cells showed, on average, more clonal expansion than CD4+ cells.

Method: immunoSEQ multiplex PCR; TCRdb's copy keeps in-frame clones and lacks some. The sample includes fewer than 85,000 clones, around 80% of them seen just once. CDR1 MNHNS and CDR2 SASEGT come from the germline V gene. The CDR3 loop spans 13 amino acids. V was pared by 8 bases and J by 6 bases, with 9 bases of the junction left unmatched. The V and J genes are TRBV6-1 and TRBJ1-1; TRBD1 matches 7 bases. This receptor was obtained from an adult with an advanced solid tumor such as melanoma, head and neck, liver or kidney cancer. The sequencing here drew on CD4+ or CD8+ T cells sorted from blood, taken in a trial of the OX40 agonist ivuxolimab. The CDR3 sequence: CASLRDSSPEAFF. In DNA form, the CDR3 reads TGTGCCAGCCTACGGGACAGTAGCCCTGAAGCTTTCTTT.